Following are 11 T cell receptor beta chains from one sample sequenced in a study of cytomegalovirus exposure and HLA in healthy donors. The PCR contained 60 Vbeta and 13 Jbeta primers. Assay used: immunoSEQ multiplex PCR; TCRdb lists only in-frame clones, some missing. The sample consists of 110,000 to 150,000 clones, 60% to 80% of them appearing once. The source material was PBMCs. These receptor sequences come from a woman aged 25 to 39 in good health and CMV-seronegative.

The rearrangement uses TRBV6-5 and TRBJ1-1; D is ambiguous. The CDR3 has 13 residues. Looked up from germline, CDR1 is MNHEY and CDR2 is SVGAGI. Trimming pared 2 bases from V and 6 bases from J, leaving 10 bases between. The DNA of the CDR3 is TGTGCCAGCAGTTACAAAAGGAGTTCTGAAGCTTTCTTT. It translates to CASSYKRSSEAFF.

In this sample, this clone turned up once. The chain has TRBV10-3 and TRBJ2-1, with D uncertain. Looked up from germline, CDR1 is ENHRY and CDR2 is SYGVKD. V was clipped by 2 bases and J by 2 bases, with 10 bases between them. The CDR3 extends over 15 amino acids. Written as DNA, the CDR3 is TGTGCCATCAGTGAGGAGTCTTCTACCTACAATGAGCAGTTCTTC. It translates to CAISEESSTYNEQFF.

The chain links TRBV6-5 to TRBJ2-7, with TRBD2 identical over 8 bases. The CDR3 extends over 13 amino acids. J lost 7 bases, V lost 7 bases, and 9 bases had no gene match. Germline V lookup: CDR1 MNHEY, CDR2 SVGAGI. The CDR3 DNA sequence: TGTGCCAGCACCCCTACTAGCGGAGTTGAGCAGTACTTC. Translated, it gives CASTPTSGVEQYF.

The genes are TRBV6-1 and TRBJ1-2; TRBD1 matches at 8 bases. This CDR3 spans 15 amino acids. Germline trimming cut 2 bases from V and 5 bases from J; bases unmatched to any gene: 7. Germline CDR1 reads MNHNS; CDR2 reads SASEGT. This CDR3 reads CASSETPGTGYGYTF. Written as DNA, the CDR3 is TGTGCCAGCAGTGAAACCCCCGGGACAGGATATGGCTACACCTTC.

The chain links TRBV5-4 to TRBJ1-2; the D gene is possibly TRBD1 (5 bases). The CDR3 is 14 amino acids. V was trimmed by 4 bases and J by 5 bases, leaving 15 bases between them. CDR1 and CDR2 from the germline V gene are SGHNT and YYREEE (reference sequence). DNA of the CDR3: TGTGCCAGCAGCGCAAGTCAGGGAGGGTATGGCTACACCTTC. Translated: CASSASQGGYGYTF.

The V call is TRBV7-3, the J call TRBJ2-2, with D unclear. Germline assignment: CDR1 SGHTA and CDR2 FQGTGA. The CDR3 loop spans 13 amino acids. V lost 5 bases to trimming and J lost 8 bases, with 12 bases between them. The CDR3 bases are TGTGCCAGCAGCGCAAAGAGAACGGGGGAGCTGTTTTTT. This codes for CASSAKRTGELFF.

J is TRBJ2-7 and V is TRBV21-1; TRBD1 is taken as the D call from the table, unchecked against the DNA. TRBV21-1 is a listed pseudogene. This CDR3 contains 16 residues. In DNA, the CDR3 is TGTGCCAGCCAAGGGAGGACAGGGTGGGACGACTACGAGCAGTACGTC. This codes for CASQGRTGWDDYEQYV.

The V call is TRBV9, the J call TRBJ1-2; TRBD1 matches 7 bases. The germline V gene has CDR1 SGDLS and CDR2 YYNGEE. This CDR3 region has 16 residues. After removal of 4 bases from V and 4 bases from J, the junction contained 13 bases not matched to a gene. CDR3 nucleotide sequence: TGTGCCAGCAGCCCGCGACGGACAGGTGTGGGCTATGGCTACACCTTC. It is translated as CASSPRRTGVGYGYTF.

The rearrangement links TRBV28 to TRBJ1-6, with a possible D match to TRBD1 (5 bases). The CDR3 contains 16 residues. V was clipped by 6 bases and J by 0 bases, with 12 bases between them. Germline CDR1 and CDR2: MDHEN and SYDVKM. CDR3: CASRPTGSSYNSPLHF. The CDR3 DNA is TGTGCCAGCAGGCCCACAGGTAGCTCCTATAATTCACCCCTCCACTTT.

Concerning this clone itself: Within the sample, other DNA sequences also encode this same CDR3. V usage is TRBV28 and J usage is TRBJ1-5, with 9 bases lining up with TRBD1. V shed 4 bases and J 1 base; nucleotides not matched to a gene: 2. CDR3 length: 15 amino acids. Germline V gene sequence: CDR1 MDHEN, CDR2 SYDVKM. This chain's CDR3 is CASSSTGGSNQPQHF. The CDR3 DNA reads TGTGCCAGCAGTTCAACAGGGGGCAGCAATCAGCCCCAGCATTTT.

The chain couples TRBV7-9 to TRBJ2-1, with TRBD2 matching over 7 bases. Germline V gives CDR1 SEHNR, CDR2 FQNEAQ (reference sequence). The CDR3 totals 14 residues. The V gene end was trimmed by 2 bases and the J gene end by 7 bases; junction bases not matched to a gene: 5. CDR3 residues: CASSLPGLRNEQFF. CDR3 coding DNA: TGTGCCAGCAGCTTACCGGGACTAAGGAATGAGCAGTTCTTC.